The following is a TCR beta chain sequence with its context. Its antigen is not known. Employing constant-segment primers, 5'RACE generated TCR alpha and TCR beta cDNA libraries bearing sample barcodes and UMIs. Each CDR3 protein gets one entry after TCRdb re-called the 5' RACE reads with MiXCR. The table includes roughly 310,000 distinct CDR3 sequences, around a sixth detected once. These data belong to a study of T-cell memory formation after mild COVID-19. Findings and limits, study-wide: While clones contracting from day 15 to 85 were balanced between CD4 and CD8, later expanders leaned CD4+.

The V and J ends lost 6 bases and 1 base respectively, with 7 bases between them. The CDR3 has 13 amino acids. The receptor was derived from a man between 18 and 29 years old who had mild COVID-19 (a few samples of this study predate the infection). Cell type and time point are not known. The source material was PBMCs or a T cell subset sorted from them (not recorded which). The chain carries TRBV12-3 or TRBV12-4 and TRBJ1-5, with a weak D call TRBD1 (6 bases). CDR3 residues: CASRGQSNQPQHF. In nucleotides, the CDR3 is TGTGCCAGCAGAGGACAGAGCAATCAGCCCCAGCATTTT.